These 21 T cell receptor beta chains originate from one sample sequenced in a study of regulatory T cells in long-lasting Graves disease. Building the TCR beta libraries relied on iRepertoire HTBI primers, and CDR3 regions underwent Arm-PCR. TCRdb re-analysed the multiplex PCR reads in MiXCR, keeping a single row per CDR3 protein. The sample includes fewer than 550,000 distinct CDR3 sequences, more than 15% of them seen just once. The time point was: newly diagnosed GD, antithyroid drugs for less than 3 months. TCR sequences were obtained from RNA taken from PBMCs. These data were also reused for a study on T cells in Graves' hyperthyroidism and ophthalmopathy.

The starting material was peripheral blood mononuclear cells (PBMCs), obtained at new diagnosis, from a patient treated with antithyroid drugs. The origin of the receptors is a woman aged 35-60 years with Graves disease.

This chain joins TRBV2 and TRBJ2-7; D tentatively reads TRBD1 or TRBD2 (5 bases each). CDR3 length: 17 residues. V was cut by 0 bases and J by 2 bases, with 17 bases left in between. Germline assignment: CDR1 SNHLY and CDR2 FYNNEI. CDR3 sequence: CASSEARVWGGPYEQYF. CDR3 nucleotide sequence: TGTGCCAGCAGTGAAGCGAGGGTTTGGGGCGGACCCTACGAGCAGTACTTC.

In its sample, this clonotype was seen many times. The V call is TRBV5-5, the J call TRBJ2-2, with TRBD1 identical over 7 bases. The CDR3 runs to 15 residues. V was pared by 4 bases and J by 6 bases, with 9 bases of the junction left unmatched. Germline CDR1 and CDR2: SGHKS and YYEKEE (reference sequence). CDR3 sequence (DNA): TGTGCCAGCAGCCCGACAGGGTTGGTCTCCGGGGAGCTGTTTTTT. Protein: CASSPTGLVSGELFF.

The chain carries TRBV3-1 and TRBJ1-1, with D uncertain. V lost 3 bases and J 1 base, leaving 15 bases between the germline ends. The CDR3 length is 16 residues. From germline, CDR1 is LGHDT and CDR2 YNNKEL (reference sequence). The CDR3 DNA reads TGTGCCAGCAGCCAGTCCCCCTTAATAACGAACACTGAAGCTTTCTTT. It translates to CASSQSPLITNTEAFF.

The table lists this clonotype with many counts. V and J are TRBV20-1 and TRBJ1-5; D is perhaps TRBD1 (6 bases). This CDR3 has 14 residues. V was clipped by 4 bases and J by 2 bases, with 12 bases between them. Germline CDR1 reads DFQATT; CDR2 reads SNEGSKA (reference sequence). The CDR3 region has the DNA TGCAGTGCTACGAGGGGGAACGGCAATCAGCCCCAGCATTTT. This sequence encodes CSATRGNGNQPQHF.

About this clonotype itself: This may be a read error: a much more frequent sequence differs by one nucleotide. This chain joins TRBV20-1 and TRBJ2-5; possibly TRBD2 for D (7 bases). The J call may be mistaken, given a closer DNA end match to TRBJ2-1. CDR3 length: 15 residues. The germline CDR1 and CDR2 sequences are DFQATT and SNEGSKA (reference sequence). This CDR3 reads CSARRGGRGQETQFF. CDR3 coding DNA: TGCAGTGCTAGGAGGGGGGGACGGGGGCAAGAGACCCAGTTCTTC.

This clonotype was found many times. The rearrangement joins TRBV18 to TRBJ1-1; no clear D. The length of the CDR3 is 14 residues. Germline assignment: CDR1 KGHSH and CDR2 LQKENI. V shed 0 bases and J shed 6 bases, with 11 bases lying between them. CDR3: CASSPPLGMAEAFF. The CDR3 nucleotides are TGTGCCAGCTCACCACCGTTAGGGATGGCTGAAGCTTTCTTT.

The chain employs TRBV10-3 and TRBJ1-5, with a tentative D call TRBD1 (5 bases). Trimming removed 6 bases at V and 4 bases at J, with 16 bases between. The CDR3 is 15 residues long. CDR1 and CDR2 (germline): ENHRY, SYGVKD. CDR3 amino acids: CAISPRGSTNQPQHF. The DNA of the CDR3 is TGTGCCATCAGCCCTCGGGGGAGCACTAATCAGCCCCAGCATTTT.

This clonotype was seen many times. This rearrangement joins TRBV5-1 to TRBJ2-7, with D perhaps matching TRBD1 or TRBD2 (5 bases each). V was shortened by 0 bases and J by 7 bases, with 14 bases between the two germline ends. The germline V gene encodes CDR1 SGHRS and CDR2 YFSETQ. CDR3 length: 14 amino acids. The DNA of the CDR3 is TGCGCCAGCAGCTTGGACAGGAGGAGCGGTGAGCAGTACTTC. Protein sequence: CASSLDRRSGEQYF.

This clonotype occurred many times. The chain carries TRBV13 and TRBJ1-1; D unclear. The CDR3 totals 11 residues. V lost 6 bases and J 2 bases, leaving 4 bases between the germline ends. The germline CDR1 and CDR2 sequences are PRHDT and FYEKMQ (reference sequence). CDR3 coding DNA: TGTGCCAGCAGATTCAACACTGAAGCTTTCTTT. This gives the protein CASRFNTEAFF.

This clonotype was counted many times. V is TRBV7-3 and J is TRBJ2-1; D may be TRBD1 (5 bases). Trimming removed 2 bases from V and 9 bases from J, with 20 bases in between. Germline V gene sequence: CDR1 SGHTA, CDR2 FQGTGA. The CDR3 is 16 residues long. CDR3 loop: CASSLLPAGSYVEQFF. The CDR3, as DNA: TGTGCCAGCAGCTTACTCCCCGCAGGGTCATATGTTGAGCAGTTCTTC.

The V gene is TRBV29-1, the J gene TRBJ1-2; no definite D call. There are 12 residues in the CDR3. Trimming shortened V by 3 bases and J by 0 bases, and 5 bases separated the two germline ends. Germline-derived CDR1 and CDR2 are SQVTM and ANQGSEA. The CDR3 region is CSVDSPNYGYTF. CDR3 nucleotides: TGCAGCGTTGATAGTCCTAACTATGGCTACACCTTC.

Ten or more counts support this clonotype. The genes are TRBV5-1 and TRBJ2-7; 9 nucleotides line up with TRBD2. The CDR3 spans 13 residues. With 4 bases clipped from V and 4 bases from J, the junction kept 3 bases outside the gene matches. Per germline, CDR1 SGHRS and CDR2 YFSETQ. In DNA, the CDR3 is TGCGCCAGCAGCCGGACTAGCGAATACGAGCAGTACTTC. It encodes CASSRTSEYEQYF.

This clonotype was seen many times. The CDR3 nucleotides read TGTGCCAGCAGCCAAGACGCCGCCGGCAGGGCCTATGGCTACACCTTC. Its translation is CASSQDAAGRAYGYTF. The chain has TRBV3-1 and TRBJ1-2, with D tentatively TRBD1 (5 bases). The CDR3 length is 16 residues. V was clipped by 0 bases and J by 4 bases, with 15 bases between them. The germline V gene encodes CDR1 LGHDT and CDR2 YNNKEL (reference sequence).

This clonotype occurred a few times. The rearrangement joins TRBV4-1 to TRBJ2-3; TRBD1 matches at 7 bases. Looked up from germline, CDR1 is MGHRA and CDR2 is YSYEKL. The trim removed 2 bases at V and 4 bases at J, leaving 9 bases unmatched. The CDR3 is 16 residues long. CDR3: CASSQRLKGAADTQYF. The DNA of the CDR3 is TGCGCCAGCAGCCAACGGTTGAAGGGGGCAGCAGATACGCAGTATTTT.

The sample holds many counts of this clonotype. The chain couples TRBV18 to TRBJ2-1; D may match TRBD1 or TRBD2 (5 bases each). Germline lookup yields CDR1 KGHSH and CDR2 LQKENI. The CDR3 spans 14 residues. Trimming pared 2 bases from V and 8 bases from J, leaving 13 bases between. The CDR3 loop is CASSPEAGRHEQFF. The CDR3 region has the DNA TGTGCCAGCTCACCAGAGGCAGGGAGACATGAGCAGTTCTTC.

For this clonotype: As the CDR3 is not closed by the conserved phenylalanine or tryptophan, this likely results from a read error. Because the CDR3's place on the DNA is in doubt, the DNA is left out and the CDR3 is given as listed by TCRdb. This rearrangement joins TRBV5-5 to TRBJ1-2; the listed D gene, TRBD1, was not tested against the DNA. Germline V gene lookup returns CDR1 SGHKS and CDR2 YYEKEE (reference sequence). Both ends counted, the CDR3 spans 14 residues. CDR3: CASSARDRDGGHTL.

This clonotype was counted many times. The chain links TRBV20-1 to TRBJ2-7; D gene ambiguous. The CDR3 sequence is 13 residues long. Germline CDR1 is DFQATT and CDR2 is SNEGSKA (reference sequence). Trimming stripped 1 base from V and 1 base from J, with 8 bases between. CDR3 DNA: TGCAGTGCTAGAGTCAGACATTCCTACGAGCAGTACTTC. It codes for CSARVRHSYEQYF.

J is TRBJ2-7 and V is TRBV20-1; a possible D gene is TRBD1 (5 bases). Trimming removed 5 bases at V and 4 bases at J, with 18 bases between. Germline CDR1 and CDR2: DFQATT and SNEGSKA (reference sequence). This CDR3 spans 14 amino acids. CDR3 DNA: TGCAGTGCTCTCGACAGATTAGCCCTTTACGAGCAGTACTTC. Amino acids: CSALDRLALYEQYF.

The gene calls are TRBV7-9 and TRBJ2-2; TRBD1 might be the D (6 bases). V shed 0 bases and J shed 6 bases, with 17 bases lying between them. Germline V CDR1 and CDR2: SEHNR, FQNEAQ (reference sequence). CDR3 length: 17 amino acids. In nucleotides, the CDR3 is TGTGCCAGCAGCTTAGCGGAACAGGGTGCGGATTCCGGGGAGCTGTTTTTT. Amino acids: CASSLAEQGADSGELFF.

This clonotype turned up a few times. CDR3 amino acids: CASSPQEHRTDTQYF. The CDR3 DNA reads TGTGCCAGTAGTCCCCAGGAGCACCGCACAGATACGCAGTATTTT. The V and J genes are TRBV19 and TRBJ2-3; D ambiguous. This CDR3 has 15 amino acids. V was trimmed by 5 bases and J by 1 base, leaving 13 bases between them. Germline CDR1 reads LNHDA; CDR2 reads SQIVND (reference sequence).

There are many counts of this clonotype. The chain uses TRBV11-2 and TRBJ2-1; 9 nucleotides align to TRBD2. Germline V gene sequence: CDR1 SGHAT, CDR2 FQNNGV. The CDR3 has 17 amino acids. The V gene end was trimmed by 7 bases and the J gene end by 3 bases; junction bases not matched to a gene: 13. CDR3 DNA sequence: TGTGCCAGCAACCGGCTAGGGGCGGGGGGGGACTACAATGAGCAGTTCTTC. This codes for CASNRLGAGGDYNEQFF.